In its sample, the clone carrying this T cell receptor beta chain was seen a few times. The antigen remains unidentified. TCRdb itself ran the 5' RACE reads through MiXCR, one entry per CDR3 protein. The top ten hold 30% to 40% of the sample, which has approximately 4,000 distinct CDR3 sequences, just under 40% seen once. The CDR3 sequence is 14 residues long. Looked up from germline, CDR1 is SGHRS and CDR2 is YFSETQ. Trimming shortened V by 1 base and J by 5 bases, and 13 bases separated the two germline ends. As for time point: sample taken at primary tumor resection. This record belongs to a study of spatial heterogeneity in lung cancer. Notes on the study in general: Tumor mutation counts were tracked by expanded intratumoral alpha and beta TCR counts.

The source of this sequence is a male donor with early-stage non-small cell lung cancer. This sequence joins TRBV5-1 and TRBJ2-7, with D tentatively TRBD1 (5 bases). Sequencing used lung tumor tissue, obtained at surgery. CDR3 amino acids: CASSLSPGLDEQYF. The CDR3 DNA sequence: TGCGCCAGCAGCTTGTCCCCAGGGTTGGACGAGCAGTACTTC.